The 2 T cell receptor beta chains reported below all come from one sample, sequenced in a study of shared clonotypes between healthy human individuals. Using immunoSEQ multiplex PCR, the repertoire was profiled, and TCRdb retains in-frame clones only, with some absent. The sample records over 2 million clones, less than 95% being singletons. Specimen: naive CD4+ T cells from PBMCs. Sample subset: CD45RA+ positively selected. Receptor source: a man between 18 and 35 years old in good health. Some clones in this sample may be carry-over from other donors' samples.

V and J are TRBV5-1 and TRBJ2-5; the match to TRBD2 covers 9 bases. CDR1 is SGHRS and CDR2 is YFSETQ in the germline V gene. CDR3 length equals 15 residues. Trimming took 2 bases from V and 4 from J; bases not matched to a gene: 6. The CDR3 coding sequence is TGCGCCAGCAGCTTAGGGCGGGAGGGGAGAGAGACCCAGTACTTC. Protein sequence: CASSLGREGRETQYF.

The chain uses TRBV7-7 and TRBJ2-7; 7 bases align to TRBD2. The V gene end was trimmed by 9 bases and the J gene end by 3 bases; junction bases not matched to a gene: 11. The CDR3 covers 14 residues. Germline CDR1 reads SSHAT; CDR2 reads FNYEAQ (reference sequence). CDR3 loop: CARAVCGSFYEQYF. CDR3 bases: TGTGCCAGAGCTGTCTGCGGGAGTTTCTACGAGCAGTACTTC.